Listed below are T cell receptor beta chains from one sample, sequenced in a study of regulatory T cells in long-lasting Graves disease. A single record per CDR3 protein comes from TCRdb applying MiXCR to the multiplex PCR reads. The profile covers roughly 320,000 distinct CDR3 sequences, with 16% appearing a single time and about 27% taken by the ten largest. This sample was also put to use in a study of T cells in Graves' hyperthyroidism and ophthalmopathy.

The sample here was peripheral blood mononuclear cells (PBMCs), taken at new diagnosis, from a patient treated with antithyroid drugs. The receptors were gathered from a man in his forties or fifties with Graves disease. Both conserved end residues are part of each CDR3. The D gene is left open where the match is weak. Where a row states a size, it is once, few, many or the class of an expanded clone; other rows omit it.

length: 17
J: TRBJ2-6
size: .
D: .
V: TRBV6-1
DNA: TGTGCCAGCAGTGAGGACGGGAGACAGGCTGGGGCCAACGTCCTGACTTTC
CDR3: CASSEDGRQAGANVLTF

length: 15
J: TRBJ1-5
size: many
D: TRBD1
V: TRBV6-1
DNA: TGTGCCAGCAGCCAACGGACAGGGGCCAATCAGCCCCAGCATTTT
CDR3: CASSQRTGANQPQHF

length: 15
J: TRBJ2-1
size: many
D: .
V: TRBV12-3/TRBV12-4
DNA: TGTGCCAACGCTCGGGCAGGGGCTGACTACAATGAGCAGTTCTTC
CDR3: CANARAGADYNEQFF

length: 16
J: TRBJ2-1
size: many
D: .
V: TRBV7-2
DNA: TGTGCCAGCAGCTTAGTCGGGCAGGGCTCCTACAATGAGCAGTTCTTC
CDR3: CASSLVGQGSYNEQFF

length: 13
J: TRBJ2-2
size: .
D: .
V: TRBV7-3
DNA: TGTGCCAGCAGCTTAAACATGGACGGGGAGCTGTTTTTT
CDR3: CASSLNMDGELFF

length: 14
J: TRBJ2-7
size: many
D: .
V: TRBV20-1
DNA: TGCAGTGCCGAGTTCCCCGGCCTAGGTGGCGAGCAGTACTTC
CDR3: CSAEFPGLGGEQYF

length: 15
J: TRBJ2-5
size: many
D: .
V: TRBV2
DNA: TGTGCCAGCAGTAAAGACAGGGCGGGAGGAGAGACCCAGTACTTC
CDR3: CASSKDRAGGETQYF

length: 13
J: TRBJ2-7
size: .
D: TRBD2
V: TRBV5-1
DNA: TGCGCCAGCGGAAGGGTCCCCGGGGGGGAGCAGTACTTC
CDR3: CASGRVPGGEQYF

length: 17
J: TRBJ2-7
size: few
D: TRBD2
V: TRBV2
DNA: TGTGCCAGCAGCTTAGGACTAGCGGGAGGGGTCCCCTACGAGCAGTACTTC
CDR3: CASSLGLAGGVPYEQYF

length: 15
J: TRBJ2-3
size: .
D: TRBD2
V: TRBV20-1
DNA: TGCAGTTCCGTCAAAGGTAGCGGGGGCACAGATACGCAGTATTTT
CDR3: CSSVKGSGGTDTQYF

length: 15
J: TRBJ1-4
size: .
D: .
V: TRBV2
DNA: TGTGCCAGCAGCCAGAACAGGGCGGGGAATGAAAAACTGTTTTTT
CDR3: CASSQNRAGNEKLFF

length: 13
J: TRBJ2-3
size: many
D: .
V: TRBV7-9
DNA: TGTGCCAGCAGCTTAGTAGGCACAGATACGCAGTATTTT
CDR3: CASSLVGTDTQYF

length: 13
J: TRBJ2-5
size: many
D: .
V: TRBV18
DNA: TGTGCCAGCTCCGACAGAAACCAAGAGACCCAGTACTTC
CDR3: CASSDRNQETQYF

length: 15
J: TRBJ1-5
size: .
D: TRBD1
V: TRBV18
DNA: TGTGCCAGCTCACCATGGACAGGGGGCGACCAGCCCCAGCATTTT
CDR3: CASSPWTGGDQPQHF

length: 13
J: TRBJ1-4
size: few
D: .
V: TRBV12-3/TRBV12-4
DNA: TGTGCCAGCAGCCCCACGGGGGGGCTAAAACTGTTTTTT
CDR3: CASSPTGGLKLFF

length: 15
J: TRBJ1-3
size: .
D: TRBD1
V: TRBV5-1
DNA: TGCGCCAGCAGCCGAGACAGGGTCTCTGGAAACACCATATATTTT
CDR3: CASSRDRVSGNTIYF

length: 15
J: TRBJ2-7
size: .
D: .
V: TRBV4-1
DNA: TGCGCCAGCAGCCAACCAGGGGCCAGCTCCTACGAGCAGTACTTC
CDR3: CASSQPGASSYEQYF

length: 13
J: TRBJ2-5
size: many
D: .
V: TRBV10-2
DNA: TGCGCCAGCAGACCCACAGGGAGTGAGACCCAGTACTTC
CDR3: CASRPTGSETQYF

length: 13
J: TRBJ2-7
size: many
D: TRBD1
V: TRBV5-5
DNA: TGTGCCAGCAGCTACCGGGACAGGGGCGAGCAGTACTTC
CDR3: CASSYRDRGEQYF

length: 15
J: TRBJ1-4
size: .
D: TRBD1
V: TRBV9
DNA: TGTGCCAGCAGCGTAGAAGCTAGGGGGCATGAAAAACTGTTTTTT
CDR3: CASSVEARGHEKLFF

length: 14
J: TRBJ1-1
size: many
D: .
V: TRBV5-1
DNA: TGCGCCAGCAGCTTGGTGGTGGGATCCACTGAAGCTTTCTTT
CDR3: CASSLVVGSTEAFF

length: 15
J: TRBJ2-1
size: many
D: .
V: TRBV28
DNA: TGTGCCAGCAGTGACTTTAGGGCAGGGTACAATGAGCAGTTCTTC
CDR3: CASSDFRAGYNEQFF

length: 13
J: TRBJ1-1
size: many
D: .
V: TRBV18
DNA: TGTGCCAGCTCACTGCTCGGGGGCACTGAAGCTTTCTTT
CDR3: CASSLLGGTEAFF

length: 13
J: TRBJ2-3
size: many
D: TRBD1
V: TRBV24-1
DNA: TGTGCCACCGGGGACAGGCGCACAGATACGCAGTATTTT
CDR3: CATGDRRTDTQYF

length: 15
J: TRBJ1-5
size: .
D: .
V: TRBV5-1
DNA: TGCGCCAGCAGCTTGCTAGGGGCGGCCCATCAGCCCCAGCATTTT
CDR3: CASSLLGAAHQPQHF

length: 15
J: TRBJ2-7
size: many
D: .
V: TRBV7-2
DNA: TGTGCCAGCAGCTTATCCCAGGGGAGCTCCTACGAGCAGTACTTC
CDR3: CASSLSQGSSYEQYF

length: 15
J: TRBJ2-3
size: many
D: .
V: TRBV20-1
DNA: TGCAGTGCTAGAGATCGGCTGATTACCGTTGATACGCAGTATTTT
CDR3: CSARDRLITVDTQYF

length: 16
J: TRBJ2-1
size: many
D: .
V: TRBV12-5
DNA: TGTGCTAGTGGTTTGGTAGAAGGATTAGGTTACAATGAGCAGTTCTTC
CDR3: CASGLVEGLGYNEQFF

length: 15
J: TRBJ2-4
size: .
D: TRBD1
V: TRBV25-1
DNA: TGTGCCAGCAGCGAGCGACAGGGGGAGGTAAACATTCAGTACTTC
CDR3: CASSERQGEVNIQYF

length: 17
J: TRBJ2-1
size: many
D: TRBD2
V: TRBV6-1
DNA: TGTGCCAGCAGCTCATCAGGGACTAGCGGGGGGGCCCCTGAGCAGTTCTTC
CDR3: CASSSSGTSGGAPEQFF

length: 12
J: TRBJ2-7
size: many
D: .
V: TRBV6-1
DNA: TGTGCCAGCAGTGAACGGGGTGGCGAGCAGTACTTC
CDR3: CASSERGGEQYF

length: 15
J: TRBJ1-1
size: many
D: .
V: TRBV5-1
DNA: TGCGCCAGCAGCTTTGGTGATCTCCCAGGGACTGAAGCTTTCTTT
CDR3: CASSFGDLPGTEAFF

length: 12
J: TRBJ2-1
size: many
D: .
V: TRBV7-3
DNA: TGTGCCAGCAGCGCCCAGTCCAATGAGCAGTTCTTC
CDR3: CASSAQSNEQFF

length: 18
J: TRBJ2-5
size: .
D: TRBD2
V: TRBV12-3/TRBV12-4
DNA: TGTGCCAGCAGCCCTAAAGGACTAGCGGGGGTAGGCCAAGAGACCCAGTACTTC
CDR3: CASSPKGLAGVGQETQYF

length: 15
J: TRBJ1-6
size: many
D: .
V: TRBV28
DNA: TGTGCCAGCAGTTTACAACAGGGCGGCAATTCACCCCTCCACTTT
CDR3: CASSLQQGGNSPLHF

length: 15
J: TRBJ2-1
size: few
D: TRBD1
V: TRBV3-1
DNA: TGTGCCAGCGGTTTACAGGGGGTGGCCTACAATGAGCAGTTCTTC
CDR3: CASGLQGVAYNEQFF